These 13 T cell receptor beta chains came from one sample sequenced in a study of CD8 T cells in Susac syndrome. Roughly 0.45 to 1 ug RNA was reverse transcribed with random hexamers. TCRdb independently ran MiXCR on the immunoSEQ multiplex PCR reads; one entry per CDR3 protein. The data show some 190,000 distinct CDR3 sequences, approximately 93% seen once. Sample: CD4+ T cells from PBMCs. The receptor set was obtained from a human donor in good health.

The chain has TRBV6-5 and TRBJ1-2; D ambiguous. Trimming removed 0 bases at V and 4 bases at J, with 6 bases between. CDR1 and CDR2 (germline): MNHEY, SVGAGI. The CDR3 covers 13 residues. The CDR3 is CASSYSPGYGYTF. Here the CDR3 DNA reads TGTGCCAGCAGTTACTCTCCCGGCTATGGCTACACCTTC.

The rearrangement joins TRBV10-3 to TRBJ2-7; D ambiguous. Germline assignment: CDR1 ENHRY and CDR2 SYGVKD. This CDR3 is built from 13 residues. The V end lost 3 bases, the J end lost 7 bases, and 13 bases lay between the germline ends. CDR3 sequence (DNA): TGTGCCATCAGTGATTTTAGGATCCCGGAGCAGTACTTC. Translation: CAISDFRIPEQYF.

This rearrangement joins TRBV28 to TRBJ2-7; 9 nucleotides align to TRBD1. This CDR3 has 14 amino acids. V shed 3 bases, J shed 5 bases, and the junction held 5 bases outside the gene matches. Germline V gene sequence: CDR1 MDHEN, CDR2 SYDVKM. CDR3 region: CASSFWDRVDEQYF. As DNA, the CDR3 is TGTGCCAGCAGTTTTTGGGACAGGGTGGACGAGCAGTACTTC.

CDR3 sequence: CASSMGTGYEQYV. Here the CDR3 DNA reads TGTGCCAGCAGTATGGGGACCGGCTACGAGCAGTACGTC. The rearrangement joins TRBV12-3 or TRBV12-4 to TRBJ2-7, with D possibly being TRBD1 or TRBD2 (5 bases each). The CDR3 runs 13 residues. The V end lost 5 bases, the J end lost 3 bases, and 11 bases lay between the germline ends.

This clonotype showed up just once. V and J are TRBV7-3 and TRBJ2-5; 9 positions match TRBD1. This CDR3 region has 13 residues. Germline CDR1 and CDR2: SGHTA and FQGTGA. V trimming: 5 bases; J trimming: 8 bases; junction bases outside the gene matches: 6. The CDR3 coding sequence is TGTGCCAGCAGCCCCGGACAGGGGACAACCCAGTACTTC. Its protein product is CASSPGQGTTQYF.

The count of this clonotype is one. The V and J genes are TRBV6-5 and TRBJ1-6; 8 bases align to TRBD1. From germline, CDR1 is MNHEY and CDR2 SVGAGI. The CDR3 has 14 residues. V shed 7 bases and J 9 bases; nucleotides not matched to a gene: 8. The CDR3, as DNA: TGTGCCAGCACGACAGGGGTGATGGGTTCACCCCTCCACTTT. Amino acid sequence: CASTTGVMGSPLHF.

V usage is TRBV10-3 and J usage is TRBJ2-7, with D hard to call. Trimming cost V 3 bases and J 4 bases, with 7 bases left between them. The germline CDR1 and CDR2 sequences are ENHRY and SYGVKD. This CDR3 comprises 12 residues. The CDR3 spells CAISEWDYEQYF. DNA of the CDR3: TGTGCCATCAGTGAATGGGATTACGAGCAGTACTTC.

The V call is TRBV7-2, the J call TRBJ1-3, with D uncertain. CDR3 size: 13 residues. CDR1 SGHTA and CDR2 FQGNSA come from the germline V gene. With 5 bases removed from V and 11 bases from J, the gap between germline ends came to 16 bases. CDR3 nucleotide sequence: TGTGCCAGCAGCCCTGGCCCCCAGAGCGCCATATATTTT. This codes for CASSPGPQSAIYF.

The DNA of the CDR3 is TGCAGCTCCTCGGGCATGGGGAGTTACAATGAGCAGTTCTTC. This sequence encodes CSSSGMGSYNEQFF. The chain combines TRBV29-1 with TRBJ2-1; a possible D gene is TRBD2 (5 bases). V lost 8 bases, J lost 4 bases, and 18 bases lay in between. The CDR3 totals 14 residues. Germline V gene data show CDR1 as SQVTM and CDR2 as ANQGSEA.

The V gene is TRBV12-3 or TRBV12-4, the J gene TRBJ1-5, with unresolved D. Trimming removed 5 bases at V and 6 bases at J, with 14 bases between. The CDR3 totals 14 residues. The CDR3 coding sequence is TGTGCCAGCAGTCCCCCGGGGAGGGCTCAGCCCCAGCATTTT. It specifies CASSPPGRAQPQHF.

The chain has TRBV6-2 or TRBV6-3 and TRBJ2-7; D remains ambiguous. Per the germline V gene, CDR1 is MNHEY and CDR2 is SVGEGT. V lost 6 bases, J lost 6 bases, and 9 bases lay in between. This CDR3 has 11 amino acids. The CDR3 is CASSFLREQYV. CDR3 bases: TGTGCCAGCAGCTTTTTGCGCGAGCAGTACGTC.

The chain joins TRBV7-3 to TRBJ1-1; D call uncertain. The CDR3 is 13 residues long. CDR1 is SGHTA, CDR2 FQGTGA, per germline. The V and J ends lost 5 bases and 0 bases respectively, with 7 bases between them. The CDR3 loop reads CASSNGLNTEAFF. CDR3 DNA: TGTGCCAGCAGCAACGGGCTGAACACTGAAGCTTTCTTT.

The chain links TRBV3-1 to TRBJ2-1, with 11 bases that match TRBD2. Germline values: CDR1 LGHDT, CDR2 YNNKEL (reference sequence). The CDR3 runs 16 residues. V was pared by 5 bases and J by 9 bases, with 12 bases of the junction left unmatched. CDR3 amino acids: CASSRASGGTSGEQFF. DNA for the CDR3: TGTGCCAGCAGCAGGGCTAGCGGGGGGACCAGCGGTGAGCAGTTCTTC.